The rows below give T cell receptor beta chains drawn from one sample of a study of CD8+ T cells in alopecia areata. Profiled with immunoSEQ multiplex PCR; TCRdb holds only in-frame clones, not every one. The sample carries 130,000 to 150,000 clones, roughly 46% recorded once. The sequencing used CD4+ T cells sorted from blood, collected at week 0. The receptors were sampled from a human donor with alopecia areata. The CDR3 runs from the conserved cysteine through the conserved F or W. The D gene is left open where the match is weak. Expanded clones are given a class, and other clones once, few, many or no size at all.

D: NA; size: NA; J: TRBJ1-5; V: TRBV6-5; DNA: TGTGCCAGCAGCAGTCAGGGATTCAATCAGCCCCAGCATTTT; CDR3: CASSSQGFNQPQHF
D: NA; size: few; J: TRBJ2-2; V: TRBV10-3; DNA: TGTGCCATCAGTGAGTCGATGTCTACCGGGGAGCTGTTTTTT; CDR3: CAISESMSTGELFF
D: NA; size: NA; J: TRBJ2-1; V: TRBV4-3; DNA: TGCGCCAGCAGCCAAGGCCAGGGACCACACCGGTACAATGAGCAGTTCTTC; CDR3: CASSQGQGPHRYNEQFF
D: NA; size: NA; J: TRBJ1-2; V: TRBV28; DNA: TGTGCCAGCAGACCCCCGGGCTATGGCTACACCTTC; CDR3: CASRPPGYGYTF
D: NA; size: NA; J: TRBJ2-2; V: TRBV4-2; DNA: TGTGCCAGCAGCCAAGATCCCGGGTTTGGCGGGGAGCTGTTTTTT; CDR3: CASSQDPGFGGELFF
D: NA; size: NA; J: TRBJ2-7; V: TRBV30; DNA: TGTGCCTGGAGTCTAGGTCGGAGGAACTACGAGCAGTACTTC; CDR3: CAWSLGRRNYEQYF
D: NA; size: NA; J: TRBJ2-1; V: TRBV27; DNA: TGTGCCAGCAAAAAATCCAAAGGGCCGAGACTCCAGGTCCATGAGCAGTTCTTC; CDR3: CASKKSKGPRLQVHEQFF
D: NA; size: NA; J: TRBJ2-1; V: TRBV2; DNA: TGTGCCAGCAAAGCATACAATGAGCAGTTCTTC; CDR3: CASKAYNEQFF
D: TRBD1; size: once; J: TRBJ1-1; V: TRBV5-1; DNA: TGCGCCAGCAGCTTGGATCCGTCCAGGACAGGTAACACTGAAGCTTTCTTT; CDR3: CASSLDPSRTGNTEAFF
D: NA; size: once; J: TRBJ1-1; V: TRBV6-6; DNA: TGTGCCAGCAGTCGCAGGGGTGGGACTGAAGCTTTCTTT; CDR3: CASSRRGGTEAFF
D: NA; size: NA; J: TRBJ1-1; V: TRBV29-1; DNA: TGCAGCTCCTACAGGGTGGACACTGAAGCTTTCTTT; CDR3: CSSYRVDTEAFF
D: TRBD1; size: NA; J: TRBJ2-7; V: TRBV5-1; DNA: TGCGCCAGCAGCTCAACAGGGGGGATCTACGAGCAGTACTTC; CDR3: CASSSTGGIYEQYF
D: TRBD1; size: many; J: TRBJ1-1; V: TRBV11-2; DNA: TGTGCCAGCAGCACGGACAGGGGCACTGAAGCTTTCTTT; CDR3: CASSTDRGTEAFF
D: TRBD2; size: few; J: TRBJ2-5; V: TRBV7-2; DNA: TGTGCCAGCAGCTTAGGGAGGGCGGGAGGCCCTCAAGAGACCCAGTACTTC; CDR3: CASSLGRAGGPQETQYF
D: NA; size: NA; J: TRBJ2-3; V: TRBV29-1; DNA: TGCAGCGTTGCGCCTAGTCCTAGCACAGATACGCAGTATTTT; CDR3: CSVAPSPSTDTQYF
D: TRBD2; size: NA; J: TRBJ2-1; V: TRBV29-1; DNA: TGCAGCGTGGCCGGGACTAGCGGGAGGAGCTCCTACAATGAGCAGTTCTTC; CDR3: CSVAGTSGRSSYNEQFF
D: NA; size: NA; J: TRBJ2-6; V: TRBV6-5; DNA: TGTGCCAGCAGGTCGTTCGCGGCCAACGTCCTGACTTTC; CDR3: CASRSFAANVLTF
D: NA; size: NA; J: TRBJ2-1; V: TRBV2; DNA: TGTGCCAGCAGTGCGGACCGGAACAATGAGCAGTTCTTC; CDR3: CASSADRNNEQFF
D: NA; size: NA; J: TRBJ2-7; V: TRBV4-3; DNA: TGCGCCAGCAGCCAAGAGGGTGGACAGTTCTACGAGCAGTACTTC; CDR3: CASSQEGGQFYEQYF
D: NA; size: NA; J: TRBJ1-2; V: TRBV18; DNA: TGTGCCAGCTCGACCACAGGGAGGGATGGCTACACCTTC; CDR3: CASSTTGRDGYTF
D: TRBD1; size: once; J: TRBJ1-2; V: TRBV4-2; DNA: TGTGCCAGCAGCCAAGATGGGGGGGGACAGCGAGTTAATGGCTACACCTTC; CDR3: CASSQDGGGQRVNGYTF
D: TRBD2; size: NA; J: TRBJ2-1; V: TRBV2; DNA: TGTGCCAGCGGCGCCCTAGCGGGAGGAGTCAATGAGCAGTTCTTC; CDR3: CASGALAGGVNEQFF
D: NA; size: NA; J: TRBJ1-4; V: TRBV30; DNA: TGTGCCTGGGGCGGTTTCACTAATGAAAAACTGTTTTTT; CDR3: CAWGGFTNEKLFF
D: NA; size: NA; J: TRBJ2-3; V: TRBV18; DNA: TGTGCCAGCTCTGGGCCCTCGGGAGATACGCAGTATTTT; CDR3: CASSGPSGDTQYF
D: TRBD1; size: NA; J: TRBJ2-2; V: TRBV6-1; DNA: TGTGCCAGCGAGGGACAGGGGGCCATCGGGGAGCTGTTTTTT; CDR3: CASEGQGAIGELFF
D: NA; size: NA; J: TRBJ2-1; V: TRBV2; DNA: TGTGCCAGCAGTGAGGAGTACAATGAGCAGTTCTTC; CDR3: CASSEEYNEQFF
D: NA; size: NA; J: TRBJ1-1; V: TRBV30; DNA: TGTGCCTGGAGTGAGGGCTCGGACACTGAAGCTTTCTTT; CDR3: CAWSEGSDTEAFF
D: TRBD1; size: NA; J: TRBJ1-2; V: TRBV6-1; DNA: TGTGCCAGCCAAGACAGGGATTATGGCTACACCTTC; CDR3: CASQDRDYGYTF
D: NA; size: NA; J: TRBJ1-5; V: TRBV5-6; DNA: TGTGCCAGCAGCCGAGGACAGCGGTTCGATCAGCCCCAGCATTTT; CDR3: CASSRGQRFDQPQHF
D: NA; size: few; J: TRBJ1-5; V: TRBV7-8; DNA: TGTGCCAGCAGCTTAGTGGTTGGGACTGGGGATCAGCCCCAGCATTTT; CDR3: CASSLVVGTGDQPQHF
D: NA; size: NA; J: TRBJ2-1; V: TRBV7-8; DNA: TGTGCCAGCAGCTTAGAGGGGAGCTCCTACAATGAGCAGTTCTTC; CDR3: CASSLEGSSYNEQFF
D: NA; size: NA; J: TRBJ1-5; V: TRBV4-2; DNA: TGTGCCAGCAGCCAAACCGACAGGAATAGCAATCAGCCCCAGCATTTT; CDR3: CASSQTDRNSNQPQHF
D: NA; size: NA; J: TRBJ2-3; V: TRBV29-1; DNA: TGCAGCGTCACAGGGAGCCGAGATACGCAGTATTTT; CDR3: CSVTGSRDTQYF